Sequencing of this T cell receptor (beta chain) was carried out in a study of post-analysis software for immune sequencing data. Findings and limits, study-wide: Samples sharing a preparation batch grouped tightly together when assessed by F measure. Compared with controls, patients showed significantly lower normalized Chao1 diversity.

Unique molecular identifiers tagged the TCR beta cDNA libraries. From about 0.98 to 11 million T cells, 400,000 to 650,000 cDNA molecules were obtained. TCRdb itself ran the PCR reads through MiXCR, one entry per CDR3 protein. In the table there are hundreds of thousands of distinct CDR3 sequences, roughly three fifths of which are singletons. Remarks on this clonotype: The antigen remains unidentified.

This clonotype was sampled from a girl aged 2 to 9 with multiple sclerosis. Specimen: blood.

The CDR3 region is CASSLERGTIDTQYF. The CDR3 DNA reads TGCGCCAGCAGCTTGGAGCGGGGGACCATAGATACGCAGTATTTT. The gene calls are TRBV5-1 and TRBJ2-3; 8 bases line up with TRBD2. This CDR3 is built from 15 residues. CDR1 SGHRS and CDR2 YFSETQ come from the germline V gene. The J segment lost 5 bases and the V segment lost 0 bases, leaving 5 bases of the junction unmatched.